Following are 21 T cell receptor beta chains from one sample sequenced in a study of cytomegalovirus exposure and HLA in healthy donors. The PCR ran on 60 Vbeta and 13 Jbeta primers. Method: immunoSEQ multiplex PCR; TCRdb's copy keeps in-frame clones and lacks some. The table lists 130,000 to 150,000 clones, around 80% of them singletons. The sample taken for sequencing was PBMCs. These TCRs come from a man in his forties or fifties in good health and CMV-seropositive.

This chain uses TRBV18 with TRBJ2-3; tentatively, D is TRBD1 (5 bases). The CDR3 is 14 residues long. Germline V lookup: CDR1 KGHSH, CDR2 LQKENI. The V and J ends lost 3 bases and 3 bases respectively, with 10 bases between them. The CDR3: CASSPVGATDTQYF. CDR3 sequence (DNA): TGTGCCAGCTCACCGGTAGGGGCGACAGATACGCAGTATTTT.

In this sample, this clone turned up once. The V and J genes are TRBV28 and TRBJ1-2; D is ambiguous. CDR3 length equals 13 residues. Germline-derived CDR1 and CDR2 are MDHEN and SYDVKM. Trimming removed 2 bases from V and 8 bases from J, with 12 bases in between. The CDR3 loop is CASSLNAVTGYTF. In DNA, the CDR3 is TGTGCCAGCAGTTTAAACGCTGTTACAGGCTACACCTTC.

The chain combines TRBV29-1 with TRBJ2-7; TRBD1 matches 7 bases. The CDR3 loop spans 12 amino acids. Trimming removed 8 bases from V and 7 bases from J; junction bases left unmatched: 11. CDR1 and CDR2 from the germline V gene are SQVTM and ANQGSEA. The CDR3 region has the DNA TGCAGCTTCCGAATGACAGGGAGAGAGCAGTACTTC. Protein sequence: CSFRMTGREQYF.

This sequence joins TRBV7-9 and TRBJ2-7; 10 bases line up with TRBD1. The CDR3 runs to 15 residues. Germline CDR1 SEHNR, CDR2 FQNEAQ (reference sequence). The junction had 7 bases not matched to a gene; V was cut back by 5 bases and J by 3 bases. The CDR3 loop is CASSLRQGAVYEQYF. CDR3 sequence (DNA): TGTGCCAGCAGCCTCCGACAGGGGGCTGTCTACGAGCAGTACTTC.

This chain connects TRBV4-3 to TRBJ1-2; TRBD1 matches 8 bases. Germline CDR1 and CDR2: LGHNA and YSLEER. The CDR3 runs 17 residues. With 4 bases clipped from V and 5 bases from J, the junction kept 15 bases outside the gene matches. The CDR3 region has the DNA TGCGCCAGCAGCCGCCAAAGGGCCCTACAGGGGGGTTATGGCTACACCTTC. Amino acid sequence: CASSRQRALQGGYGYTF.

The chain employs TRBV5-1 and TRBJ1-6; 7 bases map to TRBD1. The ends lost 0 bases at V and 7 bases at J; junction bases unmatched: 4. This CDR3 region has 15 residues. Germline V gene data show CDR1 as SGHRS and CDR2 as YFSETQ. The CDR3 region is CASSLEGARNSPLHF. CDR3 nucleotide sequence: TGCGCCAGCAGCTTGGAGGGGGCAAGGAATTCACCCCTCCACTTT.

A note on this clone: At the DNA level, this CDR3 is encoded by other sequences in the same sample as well. The rearrangement joins TRBV18 to TRBJ2-7; D may be TRBD1 (7 bases). CDR1 is KGHSH, CDR2 LQKENI, per germline. CDR3 length: 12 residues. Trimming removed 3 bases at V and 6 bases at J, with 9 bases between. This CDR3 reads CASSPQGGEQYF. CDR3 coding DNA: TGTGCCAGCTCACCCCAGGGGGGCGAGCAGTACTTC.

This chain uses TRBV5-4 with TRBJ2-5, with a tentative D call TRBD1 (6 bases). CDR3 size: 14 residues. The V end lost 0 bases, the J end lost 2 bases, and 8 bases lay between the germline ends. Germline V gene lookup returns CDR1 SGHNT and CDR2 YYREEE (reference sequence). CDR3 protein: CASSLGTVQETQYF. CDR3 sequence (DNA): TGTGCCAGCAGCTTGGGGACAGTTCAAGAGACCCAGTACTTC.

The genes are TRBV4-2 and TRBJ1-1; D might be TRBD1 (5 bases). There are 17 residues in the CDR3. CDR1 is LGHNA, CDR2 YNFKEQ, per germline. V lost 4 bases and J lost 1, with 19 bases in between. The CDR3 nucleotides are TGTGCCAGCAGCCCTACGGTCGGTCTCGGGGGGAACACTGAAGCTTTCTTT. Protein: CASSPTVGLGGNTEAFF.

This clone has a single count. The rearrangement uses TRBV5-6 and TRBJ2-1; possibly TRBD2 for D (5 bases). This CDR3 spans 14 amino acids. Germline CDR1 is SGHDT and CDR2 is YYEEEE. V lost 2 bases to trimming and J lost 7 bases, with 13 bases between them. This CDR3 is CASSLTRTANEQFF. The CDR3 DNA reads as TGTGCCAGCAGCTTAACGCGGACTGCGAATGAGCAGTTCTTC.

This clone was seen only a few times. The chain couples TRBV6-6 to TRBJ2-1; 9 nucleotides line up with TRBD2. There are 15 residues in the CDR3. Trimming removed 5 bases from V and 9 bases from J; junction bases left unmatched: 11. Germline V gene data show CDR1 as MNHNY and CDR2 as SVGAGI (reference sequence). The CDR3 region has the DNA TGTGCCAGCAGTCAGGGACTAGCTAGGGTGGGTGAGCAGTTCTTC. Its protein is CASSQGLARVGEQFF.

Comments on this clone: Other DNA sequences in the same sample also yield this CDR3. The J gene is TRBJ1-1, the V gene TRBV19; D gene unclear. Deletions cut 1 base from V and 2 bases from J, with 5 bases between. The CDR3 is made up of 13 amino acids. CDR1 and CDR2 (germline): LNHDA, SQIVND (reference sequence). CDR3 sequence: CASSIVRNTEAFF. The CDR3 DNA is TGTGCCAGTAGTATAGTTAGAAACACTGAAGCTTTCTTT.

The V and J genes are TRBV7-9 and TRBJ2-1, with a tentative D call TRBD1 (6 bases). The CDR3 has 15 residues. Looked up from germline, CDR1 is SEHNR and CDR2 is FQNEAQ (reference sequence). V lost 5 bases, J lost 8 bases, and 19 bases lay in between. The CDR3 sequence is CASSPRQVLFDEQFF. CDR3 nucleotides: TGTGCCAGCAGCCCCCGACAGGTCCTTTTCGATGAGCAGTTCTTC.

The chain combines TRBV6-6 with TRBJ2-6, with D maybe TRBD1 (6 bases). CDR3 length equals 15 residues. From germline, CDR1 is MNHNY and CDR2 SVGAGI (reference sequence). V was cut by 6 bases and J by 2 bases, with 11 bases left in between. The CDR3 sequence: CASSSTGAGANVLTF. The CDR3 region has the DNA TGTGCCAGCAGCTCGACAGGAGCTGGGGCCAACGTCCTGACTTTC.

This clone has a handful of counts. The V gene is TRBV7-2, the J gene TRBJ2-3, with a weak D call TRBD2 (6 bases). Per the germline V gene, CDR1 is SGHTA and CDR2 is FQGNSA. Trimming shortened V by 1 base and J by 8 bases, and 19 bases separated the two germline ends. This CDR3 comprises 16 residues. In nucleotides, the CDR3 is TGTGCCAGCAGCTTAGGAAAAACGGGACTCCTCCTTACGCAGTATTTT. This encodes CASSLGKTGLLLTQYF.

V is TRBV6-1 and J is TRBJ1-5; 8 bases match TRBD1. The CDR3 extends over 19 amino acids. Germline V lookup: CDR1 MNHNS, CDR2 SASEGT. J gave up 0 bases and V 4 bases, and 14 bases lay outside the gene matches. The CDR3 coding sequence is TGTGCCAGCAGTGTAGACAGGGGCCCACGAATAGATAGCAATCAGCCCCAGCATTTT. Amino acids: CASSVDRGPRIDSNQPQHF.

The chain has TRBV29-1 and TRBJ2-1, with TRBD2 identical over 8 bases. Germline V gene data show CDR1 as SQVTM and CDR2 as ANQGSEA. V dropped 7 bases and J dropped 12; count of bases not matched to a gene: 11. This CDR3 is built from 12 residues. The CDR3 here is CSGGGGSSRQFF. The DNA of the CDR3 is TGCAGCGGGGGCGGGGGGTCTTCGCGGCAGTTCTTC.

J is TRBJ2-7 and V is TRBV2; possible D gene TRBD1, 6 bases. CDR1 is SNHLY, CDR2 FYNNEI, per germline. V lost 5 bases to trimming and J lost 6 bases, with 17 bases between them. The CDR3 is 14 amino acids. The CDR3 DNA reads as TGTGCCAGCAGTAAAAGACAGGACCCTTCCGAGCAGTACTTC. It yields the protein CASSKRQDPSEQYF.

CDR3 loop: CASSFSGNQPQHF. The CDR3 DNA reads TGTGCCAGCAGTTTTTCCGGGAATCAGCCCCAGCATTTT. The V and J genes are TRBV27 and TRBJ1-5; no reliable D call. Trimming took 3 bases from V and 4 from J, leaving 7 bases between them. Germline CDR1 is MNHEY and CDR2 is SMNVEV (reference sequence). CDR3 length: 13 residues.

The chain links TRBV5-5 to TRBJ2-2, with TRBD2 matching 9 bases. The CDR3 sequence is 16 residues long. Germline trimming cut 3 bases from V and 2 bases from J; bases unmatched to any gene: 5. Per the germline V gene, CDR1 is SGHKS and CDR2 is YYEKEE (reference sequence). CDR3: CASSSASGTNTGELFF. The CDR3 nucleotides are TGTGCCAGCAGCTCGGCTAGCGGGACAAACACCGGGGAGCTGTTTTTT.

This clone was picked up a small number of times. The gene calls are TRBV15 and TRBJ1-1, with unresolved D. The V end lost 1 base, the J end lost 0 bases, and 6 bases lay between the germline ends. Germline V CDR1 and CDR2: LNHNV, YYDKDF (reference sequence). The length of the CDR3 is 14 residues. CDR3 protein: CATSRGAMNTEAFF. The CDR3 nucleotides are TGTGCCACCAGCAGAGGGGCAATGAACACTGAAGCTTTCTTT.